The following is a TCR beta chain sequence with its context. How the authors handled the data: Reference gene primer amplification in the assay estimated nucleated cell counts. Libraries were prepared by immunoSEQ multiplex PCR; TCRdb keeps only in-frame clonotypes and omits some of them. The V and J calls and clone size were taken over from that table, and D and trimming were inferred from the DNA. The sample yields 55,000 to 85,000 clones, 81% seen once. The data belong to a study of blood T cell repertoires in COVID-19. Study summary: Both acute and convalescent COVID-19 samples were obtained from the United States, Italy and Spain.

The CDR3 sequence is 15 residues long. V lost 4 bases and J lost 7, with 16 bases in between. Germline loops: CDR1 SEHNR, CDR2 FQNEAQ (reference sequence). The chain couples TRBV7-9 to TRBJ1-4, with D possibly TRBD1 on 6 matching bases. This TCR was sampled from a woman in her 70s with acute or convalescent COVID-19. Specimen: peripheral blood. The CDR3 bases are TGTGCCAGCAGCTCCTACAGGGAAGAGGGTGAAAAACTGTTTTTT. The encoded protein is CASSSYREEGEKLFF.